This entry lists 29 T cell receptor beta chains sequenced from one sample in a study of CD8 T cells in Susac syndrome. Reverse transcription of roughly 0.5 to 1 ug RNA was carried out with random hexamers. From the immunoSEQ multiplex PCR reads, TCRdb called clonotypes with MiXCR, one entry per CDR3 protein. The sample has 200,000 to 250,000 distinct CDR3 sequences, over 85% seen once. The sequenced sample was CD4+ T cells from PBMCs. These receptor sequences come from a human donor with multiple sclerosis.

This clonotype came up once. The chain joins TRBV5-1 to TRBJ1-4; D uncertain. From germline, CDR1 is SGHRS and CDR2 YFSETQ. The germline V and J ends were trimmed by 4 bases and 6 bases, with 16 bases remaining between them. This CDR3 is built from 15 residues. The CDR3 coding sequence is TGCGCCAGCAGCCACGGGCCCGGGAAGGATGAAAAACTGTTTTTT. The encoded protein is CASSHGPGKDEKLFF.

The chain has TRBV19 and TRBJ1-5; 7 nucleotides line up with TRBD1. CDR1 is LNHDA and CDR2 is SQIVND in the germline V gene (reference sequence). V was pared by 7 bases and J by 0 bases, with 9 bases of the junction left unmatched. The CDR3 is made up of 16 amino acids. The CDR3 spells CASTSSGGHSNQPQHF. CDR3 DNA sequence: TGTGCCAGTACCTCCTCAGGGGGGCATAGCAATCAGCCCCAGCATTTT.

The CDR3 DNA reads as TGCGCCAGCAGCTTGGAAGTGGCAGGCCATCAGCCCCAGCATTTT. Amino acid sequence: CASSLEVAGHQPQHF. The rearrangement joins TRBV5-1 to TRBJ1-5; no firm D call. The CDR3 is 15 residues long. Deletions cut 0 bases from V and 5 bases from J, with 12 bases between. Germline V gives CDR1 SGHRS, CDR2 YFSETQ.

This clonotype was seen a few times. The genes are TRBV2 and TRBJ2-7; D might be TRBD2 (5 bases). The CDR3 totals 13 residues. Trimming removed 3 bases from V and 2 bases from J, with 8 bases in between. Germline CDR1 and CDR2: SNHLY and FYNNEI. The CDR3 loop is CASSERRAYEQYV. As DNA, the CDR3 is TGTGCCAGCAGTGAGAGGCGGGCCTACGAGCAGTACGTC.

The rearrangement links TRBV6-5 to TRBJ2-7; TRBD2 matches 11 bases. With V trimmed by 0 bases and J by 1 base, 5 bases remained unmatched. The CDR3 consists of 17 residues. CDR1 is MNHEY and CDR2 is SVGAGI in the germline V gene. The CDR3 region has the DNA TGTGCCAGCAGTTACTCGATAGCGGGGGGGCTGTCCTACGAGCAGTACTTC. Translating it yields CASSYSIAGGLSYEQYF.

This chain connects TRBV20-1 to TRBJ1-4; TRBD1 might be the D (5 bases). Trimming cost V 1 base and J 0 bases, with 9 bases left between them. CDR3 length: 15 residues. Germline assignment: CDR1 DFQATT and CDR2 SNEGSKA (reference sequence). The CDR3 region has the DNA TGCAGTGCTAGAGGGCTGGGGGCAACTAATGAAAAACTGTTTTTT. It encodes CSARGLGATNEKLFF.

The chain employs TRBV10-3 and TRBJ2-7; 7 nucleotides align to TRBD1. The CDR3 consists of 15 residues. The V and J ends lost 5 bases and 6 bases, in that order; junction bases with no gene match: 13. The germline gives CDR1 ENHRY, CDR2 SYGVKD. The CDR3 coding sequence is TGTGCCATCAGTTTATCTGACAGGGCTGTTGGCGAGCAGTACTTC. As protein: CAISLSDRAVGEQYF.

This clonotype was detected only once. The chain has TRBV20-1 and TRBJ2-1; D gene ambiguous. The CDR3 extends over 14 amino acids. Germline-derived CDR1 and CDR2 are DFQATT and SNEGSKA (reference sequence). The V end lost 0 bases, the J end lost 4 bases, and 10 bases lay between the germline ends. CDR3 coding DNA: TGCAGTGCTAGAGATATGGGTCCATACAATGAGCAGTTCTTC. Encoded protein: CSARDMGPYNEQFF.

The CDR3, as DNA: TGTGCCAGCTCACGTGCTGAAGATGGCTACACCTTC. This sequence encodes CASSRAEDGYTF. The chain recombines TRBV18 with TRBJ1-2; D is unclear. With 4 bases removed from V and 6 bases from J, the gap between germline ends came to 9 bases. The CDR3 consists of 12 residues. Germline CDR1 and CDR2: KGHSH and LQKENI.

The J gene is TRBJ1-1, the V gene TRBV29-1; tentatively, D is TRBD1 (6 bases). Germline loops: CDR1 SQVTM, CDR2 ANQGSEA. V was cut by 4 bases and J by 3 bases, with 12 bases left in between. The CDR3 is 13 amino acids. The CDR3, as DNA: TGCAGCGTTGTTGGACAGCTCGACACTGAAGCTTTCTTT. It yields the protein CSVVGQLDTEAFF.

The rearrangement uses TRBV14 and TRBJ1-2; 7 nucleotides align to TRBD1. The CDR3 contains 13 residues. CDR1 is SGHDN and CDR2 is FVKESK in the germline V gene. Trimming took 5 bases from V and 5 from J; bases not matched to a gene: 5. The CDR3 reads CASSVTGPYGYTF. Written as DNA, the CDR3 is TGTGCCAGCAGCGTGACAGGGCCGTATGGCTACACCTTC.

This chain connects TRBV12-3 or TRBV12-4 to TRBJ1-1; D gene ambiguous. This CDR3 spans 13 amino acids. The V gene lost 3 bases and the J gene lost 3 bases, with 8 bases spanning the gap. CDR3 in DNA: TGTGCCAGCAGTTTCCGCTTGGACACTGAAGCTTTCTTT. It codes for CASSFRLDTEAFF.

The CDR3 loop reads CANGPGDYEQYV. CDR3 in DNA: TGTGCCAACGGGCCGGGGGACTACGAGCAGTACGTC. The chain recombines TRBV21-1 with TRBJ2-7; TRBD1 reflects the table's D call only, with no check against the DNA. TRBV21-1 is an annotated pseudogene. CDR3 length equals 12 residues.

The chain is built from TRBV20-1 and TRBJ1-2; possibly TRBD1 for D (6 bases). Germline CDR1 DFQATT, CDR2 SNEGSKA (reference sequence). Trimming shortened V by 3 bases and J by 3 bases, and 17 bases separated the two germline ends. The CDR3 consists of 15 residues. CDR3 bases: TGCAGTGCTAGTGGGGAACAGGGCGGATACTATGGCTACACCTTC. It yields the protein CSASGEQGGYYGYTF.

The CDR3 DNA is TGTGCCAGCTCACCTTTCGAGGGGAACTATGGCTACACCTTC. It encodes CASSPFEGNYGYTF. The J gene is TRBJ1-2, the V gene TRBV18; possibly TRBD1 for D (5 bases). Germline values: CDR1 KGHSH, CDR2 LQKENI. V lost 3 bases and J lost 2, with 10 bases in between. The CDR3 is 14 amino acids. Using reference TRBV18 and TRBJ1-2 for the parts outside the CDR3, the full variable domain is NAGVMQNPRHLVRRRGQEARLRCSPMKGHSHVYWYRQLPEEGLKFMVYLQKENIIDESGMPKERFSAEFPKEGPSILRIQQVVRGDSAAYFCASSPFEGNYGYTFGSGTRLTVV.

The CDR3 loop reads CSVDLWGGQNTQYF. As DNA, the CDR3 is TGCAGCGTTGATCTATGGGGGGGCCAAAATACGCAGTATTTT. The chain uses TRBV29-1 and TRBJ2-3, with D tentatively TRBD2 (7 bases). The ends were cut back, 3 bases at V and 7 bases at J, with 17 bases in the middle. Looked up from germline, CDR1 is SQVTM and CDR2 is ANQGSEA. This CDR3 has 14 amino acids.

V and J are TRBV19 and TRBJ1-1, with 11 bases lining up with TRBD1. CDR3 length equals 18 residues. Germline V gives CDR1 LNHDA, CDR2 SQIVND (reference sequence). V shed 4 bases and J 0 bases; nucleotides not matched to a gene: 10. In nucleotides, the CDR3 is TGTGCCAGTAGTACAGGATGGACAGGGGGCCGGATGAACACTGAAGCTTTCTTT. It yields the protein CASSTGWTGGRMNTEAFF.

This chain connects TRBV5-6 to TRBJ1-1; D not resolved. Germline V CDR1 and CDR2: SGHDT, YYEEEE. V was pared by 0 bases and J by 1 base, with 16 bases between. This CDR3 spans 17 amino acids. The CDR3 coding sequence is TGTGCCAGCAGCTTGGAGGTTGGCAGGTCAGGGAACACTGAAGCTTTCTTT. It yields the protein CASSLEVGRSGNTEAFF.

The rearrangement uses TRBV20-1 and TRBJ2-5, with D hard to call. In germline, CDR1 is DFQATT, CDR2 SNEGSKA (reference sequence). The CDR3 totals 12 residues. Trimming took off 6 bases at V and 2 bases at J, with 10 bases between the two ends. This chain's CDR3 is CSAITPQETQYF. The CDR3 bases are TGCAGTGCGATAACTCCGCAAGAGACCCAGTACTTC.

The CDR3 nucleotides read TGCGCCAGCAGCTTGGCGGACGTTCGGGACATTCAGTACTTC. Encoded protein: CASSLADVRDIQYF. V usage is TRBV5-1 and J usage is TRBJ2-4; D unresolved. Per germline, CDR1 SGHRS and CDR2 YFSETQ. This CDR3 has 14 residues. V was cut by 0 bases and J by 8 bases, with 12 bases left in between.

The V call is TRBV29-1, the J call TRBJ2-2, with 9 bases identical to TRBD1. The V and J ends lost 1 base and 7 bases, in that order; junction bases with no gene match: 13. The V gene's germline CDR1 is SQVTM and CDR2 ANQGSEA. This CDR3 region has 17 residues. The CDR3, as DNA: TGCAGCGTTGAAGCGGGAGCGGACAGGGGACGTAACGGGGAGCTGTTTTTT. Translated: CSVEAGADRGRNGELFF.

A note on this clonotype: Sequence at one end of the junction differs from germline and may be a read error. V gene TRBV20-1 combines with J gene TRBJ1-1; tentatively, D is TRBD1 (5 bases). Germline CDR1 DFQATT, CDR2 SNEGSKA (reference sequence). This CDR3 spans 11 amino acids. As DNA, the CDR3 is TGCAGCGCTACAGGTAACACTGAAGCTTTCTTT. Protein sequence: CSATGNTEAFF.

The chain couples TRBV13 to TRBJ1-1, with D unclear. This CDR3 comprises 15 residues. Trimming stripped 8 bases from V and 3 bases from J, with 19 bases between. The V gene's germline CDR1 is PRHDT and CDR2 FYEKMQ (reference sequence). The CDR3 here is CASVLGSLGYTEAFF. CDR3 in DNA: TGTGCCAGCGTATTGGGATCATTGGGATACACTGAAGCTTTCTTT.

The chain has TRBV10-3 and TRBJ2-3; 11 positions match TRBD1. CDR1 and CDR2 (germline): ENHRY, SYGVKD. The CDR3 contains 13 residues. The junction had 4 bases not matched to a gene; V was cut back by 10 bases and J by 4 bases. The DNA for the CDR3 is TGTGCCACCGGGACAGGGGGATCAGATACGCAGTATTTT. This sequence encodes CATGTGGSDTQYF.

V gene TRBV12-3 or TRBV12-4 combines with J gene TRBJ1-5; D gene unclear. This CDR3 is 16 amino acids long. Trimming cost V 3 bases and J 0 bases, with 12 bases left between them. Here the CDR3 reads CASSFGSGDSNQPQHF. The CDR3 DNA reads TGTGCCAGCAGTTTTGGATCAGGAGATAGCAATCAGCCCCAGCATTTT.

V and J are TRBV3-1 and TRBJ2-2; D gene unclear. V lost 4 bases and J lost 0, with 6 bases in between. The CDR3 consists of 14 residues. CDR1 LGHDT and CDR2 YNNKEL come from the germline V gene (reference sequence). CDR3 DNA: TGTGCCAGCAGCCGGAGCACGAACACCGGGGAGCTGTTTTTT. It yields the protein CASSRSTNTGELFF.

The V gene is TRBV28, the J gene TRBJ1-4, with 12 positions matching TRBD1. V trimming: 5 bases; J trimming: 2 bases; junction bases outside the gene matches: 6. Germline V lookup: CDR1 MDHEN, CDR2 SYDVKM. The CDR3 totals 17 residues. CDR3 amino acids: CASSRPGQGATNEKLFF. CDR3 DNA: TGTGCCAGCAGTCGCCCGGGACAGGGGGCGACTAATGAAAAACTGTTTTTT.

V and J are TRBV6-1 and TRBJ1-3, with D uncertain. This CDR3 is 14 amino acids long. In germline, CDR1 is MNHNS, CDR2 SASEGT. V gave up 1 base and J gave up 0 bases, with 4 bases separating them. In DNA, the CDR3 is TGTGCCAGCAGTGAAGGGTACTCTGGAAACACCATATATTTT. It specifies CASSEGYSGNTIYF.

V usage is TRBV5-6 and J usage is TRBJ2-3; possible D gene TRBD2, 6 bases. The CDR3 loop spans 18 amino acids. Per germline, CDR1 SGHDT and CDR2 YYEEEE. Trimming cost V 4 bases and J 3 bases, with 24 bases left between them. This CDR3 reads CASSPEGGGTEGTDTQYF. CDR3 DNA sequence: TGTGCCAGCAGCCCCGAAGGTGGCGGGACCGAAGGGACAGATACGCAGTATTTT.